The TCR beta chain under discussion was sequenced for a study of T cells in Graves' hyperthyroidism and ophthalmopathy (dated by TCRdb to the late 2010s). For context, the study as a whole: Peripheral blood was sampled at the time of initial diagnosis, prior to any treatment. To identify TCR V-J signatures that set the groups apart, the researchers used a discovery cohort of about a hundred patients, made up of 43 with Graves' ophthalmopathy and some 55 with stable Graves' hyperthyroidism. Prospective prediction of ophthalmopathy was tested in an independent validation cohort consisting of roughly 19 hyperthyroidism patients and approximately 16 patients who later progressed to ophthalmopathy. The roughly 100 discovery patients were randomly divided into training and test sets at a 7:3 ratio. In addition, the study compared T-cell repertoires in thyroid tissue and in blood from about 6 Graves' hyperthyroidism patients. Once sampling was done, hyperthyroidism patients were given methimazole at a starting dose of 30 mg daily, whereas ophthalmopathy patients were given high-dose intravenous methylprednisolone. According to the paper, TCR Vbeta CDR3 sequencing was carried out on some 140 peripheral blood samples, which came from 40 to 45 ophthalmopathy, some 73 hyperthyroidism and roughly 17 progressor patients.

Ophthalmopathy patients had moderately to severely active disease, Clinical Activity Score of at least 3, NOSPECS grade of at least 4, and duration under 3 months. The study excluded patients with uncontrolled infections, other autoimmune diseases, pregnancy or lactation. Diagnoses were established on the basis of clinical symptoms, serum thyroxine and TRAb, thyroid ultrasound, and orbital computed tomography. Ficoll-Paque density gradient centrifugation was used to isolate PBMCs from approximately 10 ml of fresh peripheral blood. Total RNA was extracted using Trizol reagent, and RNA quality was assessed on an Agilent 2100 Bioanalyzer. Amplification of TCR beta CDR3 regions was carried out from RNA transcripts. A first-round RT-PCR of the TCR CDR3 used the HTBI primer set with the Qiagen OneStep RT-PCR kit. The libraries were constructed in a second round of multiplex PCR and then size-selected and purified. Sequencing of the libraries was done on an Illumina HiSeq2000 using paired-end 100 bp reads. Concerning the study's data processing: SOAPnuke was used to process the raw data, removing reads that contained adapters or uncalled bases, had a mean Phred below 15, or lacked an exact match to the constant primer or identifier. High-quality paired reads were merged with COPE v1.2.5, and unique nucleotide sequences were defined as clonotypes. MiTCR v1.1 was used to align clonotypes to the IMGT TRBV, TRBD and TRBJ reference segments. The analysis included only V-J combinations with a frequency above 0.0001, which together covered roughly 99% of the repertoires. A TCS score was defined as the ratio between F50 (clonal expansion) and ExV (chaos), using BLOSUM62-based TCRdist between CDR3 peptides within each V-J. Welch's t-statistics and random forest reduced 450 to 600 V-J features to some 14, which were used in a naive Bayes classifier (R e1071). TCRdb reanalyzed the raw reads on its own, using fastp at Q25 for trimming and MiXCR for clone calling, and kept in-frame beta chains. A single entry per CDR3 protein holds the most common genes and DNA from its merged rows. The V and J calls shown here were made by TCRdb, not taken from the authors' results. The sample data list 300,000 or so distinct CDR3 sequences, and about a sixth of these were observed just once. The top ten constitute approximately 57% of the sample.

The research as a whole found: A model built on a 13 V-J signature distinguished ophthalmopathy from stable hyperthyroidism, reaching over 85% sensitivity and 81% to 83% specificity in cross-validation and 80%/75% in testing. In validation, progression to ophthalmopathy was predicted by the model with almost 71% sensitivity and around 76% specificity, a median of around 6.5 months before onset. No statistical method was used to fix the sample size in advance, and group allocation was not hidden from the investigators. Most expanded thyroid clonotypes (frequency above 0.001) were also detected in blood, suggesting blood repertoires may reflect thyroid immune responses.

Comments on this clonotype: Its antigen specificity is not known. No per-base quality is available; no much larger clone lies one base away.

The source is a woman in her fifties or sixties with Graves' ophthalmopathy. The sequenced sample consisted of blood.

The DNA sequence is given as TGTGCCACCAGCAGAGAGTTGGGGGGAAGCAATCAGCCCCAGCATTTT. Translation gives CATSRELGGSNQPQHF. This chain joins TRBV15 to TRBJ1-5, and perhaps TRBD1 as D gene, on 5 matching bases. The germline V gene (reference sequence) sets CDR1 to LNHNV and CDR2 to YYDKDF. V sheds 0 bases and J sheds 1 base, leaving 10 bases between their ends. The CDR3 goes from the cysteine to the phenylalanine over 16 residues. Here the CDR3 DNA is all that survives: 48 bases in frame from base 1.